The subject of this entry is one T cell receptor (beta chain). Trimming left V 2 bases short and J 0 bases short, with 22 bases between. Germline V lookup: CDR1 GTSNPN, CDR2 SVGIG (reference sequence). The CDR3 has 19 residues. The data were obtained in a study of blood T cell repertoires in COVID-19. Measured with immunoSEQ multiplex PCR; TCRdb has only the in-frame clones, and not every one. The sample shows a few hundred thousand clones, around nine tenths of them seen only once. The source is a woman aged 50 to 60 who had recovered from COVID-19. Source material: PBMCs or T cells enriched from blood (not recorded which). The chain uses TRBV30 and TRBJ1-4, with D possibly being TRBD1 (5 bases). DNA for the CDR3: TGTGCCTGGAGTAGGAGGGGCCCAGCGGGACGTACAACTAATGAAAAACTGTTTTTT. Protein: CAWSRRGPAGRTTNEKLFF.